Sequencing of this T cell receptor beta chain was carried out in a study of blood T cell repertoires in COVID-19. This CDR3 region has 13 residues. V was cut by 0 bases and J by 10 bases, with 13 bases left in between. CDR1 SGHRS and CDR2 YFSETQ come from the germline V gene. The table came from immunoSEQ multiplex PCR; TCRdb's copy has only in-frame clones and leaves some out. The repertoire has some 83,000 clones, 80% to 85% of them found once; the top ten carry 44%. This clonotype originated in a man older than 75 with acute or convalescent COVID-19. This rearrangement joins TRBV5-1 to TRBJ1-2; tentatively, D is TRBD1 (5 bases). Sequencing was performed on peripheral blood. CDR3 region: CASSLVAGKDYTF. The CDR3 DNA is TGCGCCAGCAGCTTGGTGGCAGGGAAAGACTACACCTTC. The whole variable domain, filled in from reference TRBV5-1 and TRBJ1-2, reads KAGVTQTPRYLIKTRGQQVTLSCSPISGHRSVSWYQQTPGQGLQFLFEYFSETQRNKGNFPGRFSGRQFSNSRSEMNVSTLELGDSALYLCASSLVAGKDYTFGSGTRLTVV.